Given below is one TCR beta chain in context. This receptor's antigen is unknown. The sample holds no much larger clone one base away, and base qualities are not on file. Libraries were made using the immunoSEQ multiplex PCR assay. For the multiplex PCR, a mixture combining 60 forward primers for TCR Vbeta segments and 13 reverse primers for TCR Jbeta segments was used. The CDR3 region of rearranged TCR beta genes was amplified from genomic DNA with a multiplex PCR assay. The amplified TCR beta libraries were sequenced on the Illumina HiSeq System as 87-base-pair reads. As for how the authors treated the data: Across the 670 or so repertoires, a later analysis counted 75 million to 90 million unique TCR beta chains, 8.5 million to 12 million of which were shared by at least two donors. A nearest-neighbor algorithm error-corrected the raw reads and collapsed the reads into unique sequences, merging closely related sequences to remove PCR and sequencing errors. Alignment of CDR3 sequences to IMGT reference sequences was used to assign V, D and J gene segments. For a sequence to be retained, at least a six-nucleotide match to both a V gene segment and a J gene segment was required. Rearrangements were called productive when the CDR3 lacked stop codons and stayed in frame with V and J; all others were non-productive. CDR3 was defined by IMGT convention, running from the second conserved V-encoded cysteine to the conserved J-encoded phenylalanine. The earlier analysis of a few hundred of the donors excluded any sequence lacking an unambiguous match to a single V gene segment. In an earlier analysis of several hundred of the donors, V segments were called functional above 56.7% productive rearrangements and were called segregating when the between-donor standard deviation exceeded 5%. A statistical classification framework was built for diagnosing cytomegalovirus status from the catalog of TCR beta chain sequences. V and J gene assignment, in a later analysis, came from comparing TCR nucleotide sequences with IMGT/GENE-DB human TR gene sequences. A later analysis assigned CDR3 sequences and most-parsimonious VDJ recombination scenarios with the TCRdist pipeline. In a later analysis, each TCR beta chain was defined by its CDR3 amino acid sequence together with its V-gene family, and reads lacking a unique V-gene family were excluded. As a way to deal with suspected cross-contamination and a sequencing artifact, a later analysis dropped 640 or so nucleotide sequences that were highly shared and had low generation probability. In a later analysis, a clonal expansion index for each public chain was calculated from normalized within-repertoire ranks of inferred template counts. In a later analysis, generation probabilities were computed using a VDJ recombination model fitted to out-of-frame rearrangements, and the results were checked against IGoR. Hypergeometric tests were used in a later analysis to score TCR-TCR, TCR-HLA and TCR-CMV co-occurrence, with a repertoire-size bias correction applied to the TCR pairs. To estimate false discovery rates, a later analysis permuted the HLA or CMV assignments 20 times. In a later analysis, co-occurring TCRs were grouped with DBSCAN, and TCRdist sequence similarity was added when clustering was performed within HLA-allele-positive subsets. Repertoires with fewer than 30,000 or more than 120,000 public chains were left out of co-occurrence clustering, as were about five repertoires with anomalous nucleotide sharing. TCRdb limited this immuneACCESS table to in-frame rearrangements with V and J called. A share of clones is missing; checked studies link under half to unresolved V genes, and the rest is unexplained. That table furnishes V, J and clone size, whereas the DNA furnished D and trimming. For this sample the table gives 68,000 or so clones, of which 75% to 85% were detected only once. The ten largest clones take up 6% to 7.5% of the sample.

This record belongs to a study of cytomegalovirus exposure and HLA in healthy donors (dated by TCRdb to about 2017). The study in broad terms: An earlier analysis of fewer than 750 of the donors reported around 280 Gb of sequence data and about 120 million unique TCR beta sequences obtained from around 180 million T cells. Approximately 310 gigabases of sequencing data and approximately 84 million unique TCR sequences were included in an early release covering about 700 HLA-typed donors. The genetic ancestry cluster associated with self-reported Caucasian donors included roughly four fifths of the roughly 410 genotyped donors. The aim of the study was to test whether cataloging public T cell receptors could identify signatures of past pathogen exposure. The study used immunosequencing to profile the T cell repertoires of more than 650 subjects and linked those repertoires to cytomegalovirus serostatus. In addition to the first cohort of around 670 subjects, a separate validation cohort of approximately 120 different subjects was used. High-throughput TCR immunosequencing, statistical association of individual TCRs with disease status, and machine learning were combined to predict cytomegalovirus infection status. A later analysis re-examined previously published TCR beta repertoires from more than 650 donors and added high-resolution HLA genotyping to investigate patterns of TCR occurrence. The later analysis used no new phenotypic data to find candidate immune exposures, relying instead on TCR beta sequences and their occurrence across donors. To decide whether each TCR beta V gene segment behaved as functional or pseudogenic, an earlier analysis of some 600 of the donors relied on high-throughput TCR beta sequencing. Donor age, sex, ethnicity and CMV serostatus were compiled alongside the repertoire data. In a later genetic analysis, genome-wide SNP genotypes for 398 of the 666 donors were used, and that subset was treated as a discovery cohort. Every discovery cohort repertoire had been produced on one sequencing platform. HLA typing covered class I and class II loci at four-digit resolution. The number of typed donors differed by locus: 629-630 for A, B, C, DRB1 and DQB1; about 520 for DQA1; 606 for DPA1; and 400 to 480 for DPB1. Five DR-DQ haplotypes were handled as single units for association and clustering because linkage in the cohort was strong. On average, around 240,000 unique TCR beta nucleotide sequences were sequenced per donor among 350 to 400 genotyped donors of the cohort, with approximately 18% of those sequences being non-productive. What the authors observed across the whole study: Correlated functional status among segregating V segments might reflect linkage disequilibrium, but an unknown experimental factor could not be ruled out. In a later analysis, HLA-associated TCR beta chains showed more clonal expansion and lower generation probabilities than non-associated chains that were equally common. In a later genetic analysis, fewer N-insertions in productive TCRs were reported among donors in an Asian-associated ancestry cluster than the roughly 710-donor mean. An earlier analysis of 587 of the donors showed that most TCR beta V segments appeared in productive rearrangements either about 87% or about 30% of the time, which broadly matched IMGT annotations. The 87-base-pair reads could not distinguish some IMGT-functional V segments, including TRBV6-2 and TRBV6-3, so those segments were excluded. A later analysis reported that several top co-occurrence clusters appeared linked to parvovirus B19, influenza, CMV and Epstein-Barr virus. Because some donors lacked HLA typing at each locus, the association tests relied only on the typed subset. Presence/absence analyses assumed roughly uniform sequencing depth across donors, an assumption that may not hold. Across donors, most TCR sequences were observed very rarely, whereas some public TCRs were present in many individuals. Because counts were too low, some 16 rarely observed V segments, including chromosome 9 orphons, were excluded from the earlier analysis of roughly 580 of the donors. CMV serostatus was the only immune exposure information available for the cohort. In the study, some 160 TCR beta chains were listed as associated with cytomegalovirus. According to a later analysis, TCR association rates differed among HLA loci, with DRB1 alleles showing the most associated TCRs and HLA-C alleles showing the fewest. In a later analysis, some 18,000 TCR beta sequences were associated with specific HLA alleles at a false discovery rate of 0.05. In a later genetic analysis, a missense DCLRE1C variant was associated with V-gene and J-gene trimming of TCR beta chains, and the association was replicated in an independent cohort. Assigning TCR associations to individual alleles was difficult when HLA alleles, especially DR and DQ, strongly co-occurred. According to a later analysis, most CMV-associated TCR beta chains appeared to be HLA-restricted, and the HLA associations seemed to be driven largely by CMV exposure. In this cohort, only TCR beta chains were sequenced, and detectable features were limited by the absence of alpha or paired-chain data. A further reported finding was that TCR beta sequences accurately predicted the HLA-A and HLA-B alleles for most subjects in the first cohort. Three of the identified cytomegalovirus-associated TCR beta chains were confirmed in vitro to be specific for cytomegalovirus antigens. The authors suggested that the approach could potentially be extended to other disease states and immunological phenotypes. A cluster of highly shared sequence variants was judged likely to be a technical artifact of the sequencing pipeline. The classifier was reported to diagnose cytomegalovirus status with high specificity and sensitivity in both the original and validation cohorts.

CDR1 and CDR2 are drawn from the germline V gene: SGDLS, YYNGEE. CDR3 length: 16 amino acids, cysteine to phenylalanine. Only the CDR3 region is kept as DNA, spanning 48 bases read in frame from base 1. Trimmed from V: 3 bases; trimmed from J: 7 bases; junction bases lacking a gene match: 7. The cohort consisted of 600 to 750 healthy bone marrow donors. All cohort members were sampled while nominally healthy, although unrecorded immune exposures were likely present. CMV serostatus was recorded as positive for about 300 and negative for about half of the 666 cohort members, whereas no CMV serostatus was recorded for the donor in question. Every donor gave a peripheral blood sample, and the peripheral blood mononuclear cells from that sample were used for TCR beta sequencing. The Qiagen DNeasy Blood Extraction Kit was used to extract genomic DNA from the blood cell samples.

Material: PBMCs. This TCR derives from a human donor in good health. Recombination joined TRBV9 with TRBJ2-2; 12 middle bases align to TRBD2. This receptor carries the CDR3 CASSASGGAEVGELFF. The nucleotide sequence is given as TGTGCCAGCAGCGCTAGCGGGGGGGCAGAAGTCGGGGAGCTGTTTTTT.